The T cell receptor (beta chain) under discussion was sequenced for a study of vaccination effects on CD4 cells after COVID-19. Relative to its sample, this clone is medium-sized. Its antigen is not identified. Subsequent to a culture period of more than 8 days, CD4+ T cells were isolated. The person was diagnosed with PCR-confirmed SARS-CoV-2 infection between March and December 2020. The vaccine given was either BNT162b2 or mRNA-1273, in two doses. The method was immunoSEQ multiplex PCR; TCRdb's version includes in-frame clones alone and lacks a portion of them. Here the sample spans tens of thousands of clones, under 85% being singletons. V lost 5 bases, J lost 3 bases, and 16 bases lay in between. This CDR3 contains 14 residues. The germline gives CDR1 SQVTM, CDR2 ANQGSEA.

Here the sequenced sample was CD4+ T cells from PBMCs cultured without peptide, taken after COVID-19 vaccination. The source of this sequence is a human donor who had a prior SARS-CoV-2 infection. The V call is TRBV29-1, the J call TRBJ1-1; D gene unclear. CDR3 sequence reads: CSVMEGWAYTEAFF. In DNA form, the CDR3 reads TGCAGCGTTATGGAGGGCTGGGCGTACACTGAAGCTTTCTTT.